This is a list of T cell receptor beta chains from one sample in a study of T cell changes during pregnancy in multiple sclerosis. Clones were read by immunoSEQ multiplex PCR, and TCRdb kept only the in-frame ones, dropping some. The sample shows around 100,000 clones, roughly nine tenths of them seen only once. This specimen was peripheral blood, taken after pregnancy. These receptors came from a female donor with multiple sclerosis, enrolled in a pregnancy study. CDR3s include the opening cysteine and the closing phenylalanine or tryptophan. Each record gives: D gene, clone size, J gene, V gene, CDR3 DNA, CDR3 protein. A D gene is named only where the DNA matches it firmly. Only part of the rows carry a size: once, few, many, or a class if the clone is expanded.

D: NA; size: NA; J: TRBJ1-2; V: TRBV5-1; DNA: TGCGCCAGCAGCTTGGGATCGGTTGCGGATGGCTACACCTTC; CDR3: CASSLGSVADGYTF
D: NA; size: NA; J: TRBJ2-2; V: TRBV2; DNA: TGTGCCAGCAGTAACCGGGACTCCACCGGGGAGCTGTTTTTT; CDR3: CASSNRDSTGELFF
D: TRBD2; size: once; J: TRBJ2-7; V: TRBV11-3; DNA: TGTGCCAGCAGCTCGTATAGCGGGGATGCCTACGAGCAGTACTTC; CDR3: CASSSYSGDAYEQYF
D: NA; size: NA; J: TRBJ2-7; V: TRBV7-2; DNA: TGTGCCAGCAGCCCTAGTTTTCTCCCCGGCGGGCAGTACTTC; CDR3: CASSPSFLPGGQYF
D: TRBD2; size: NA; J: TRBJ2-1; V: TRBV19; DNA: TGTGCCAGTAGTACTAGCGGGTCCCGCTCCTACAATGAGCAGTTCTTC; CDR3: CASSTSGSRSYNEQFF
D: TRBD1; size: NA; J: TRBJ2-5; V: TRBV10-3; DNA: TGTGCCATCAGGGACAGGGGAGTGAGGGAGACCCAGTACTTC; CDR3: CAIRDRGVRETQYF
D: TRBD1; size: NA; J: TRBJ2-7; V: TRBV5-1; DNA: TGCGCCAGCAGCTTATGGACAGGTCCTGCCTACGAGCAGTACTTC; CDR3: CASSLWTGPAYEQYF
D: NA; size: NA; J: TRBJ2-7; V: TRBV30; DNA: TGTGCCTGGAGGATCGGTGCCTACGAGCAGTACTTC; CDR3: CAWRIGAYEQYF
D: TRBD1; size: NA; J: TRBJ1-2; V: TRBV28; DNA: TGTGCCAGCAGTCTCCCGGGACAGCGCTATGGCTACACCTTC; CDR3: CASSLPGQRYGYTF
D: NA; size: NA; J: TRBJ1-2; V: TRBV5-5; DNA: TGTGCCAGCAGCGAGTGGCAGGGGAACGGCTACACCTTC; CDR3: CASSEWQGNGYTF
D: NA; size: few; J: TRBJ1-3; V: TRBV9; DNA: TGTGCCAGCAGCCCGAGCTCTGGAAACACCATATATTTT; CDR3: CASSPSSGNTIYF
D: TRBD1; size: once; J: TRBJ1-3; V: TRBV18; DNA: TGTGCCAGCTCACTCGGGACAGGGAACACTGGAAACACCATATATTTT; CDR3: CASSLGTGNTGNTIYF
D: NA; size: NA; J: TRBJ1-4; V: TRBV2; DNA: TGTGCCAGTAAGAGAGAAAAACTGTTTTTT; CDR3: CASKREKLFF
D: NA; size: NA; J: TRBJ2-1; V: TRBV4-2; DNA: TGTGCCAGCAGCCAAGCTCTGCCCGTCGGGGGATACAATGAGCAGTTCTTC; CDR3: CASSQALPVGGYNEQFF
D: TRBD2; size: NA; J: TRBJ2-3; V: TRBV6-4; DNA: TGTGCCAGCAGCGAAGCGGGAGGGCGGGATACGCAGTATTTT; CDR3: CASSEAGGRDTQYF
D: NA; size: NA; J: TRBJ2-3; V: TRBV5-1; DNA: TGCGCCAGCAGCTCCCCCGCGCGGGCCATGAAAACCCCGCGAGATACGCAGTATTTT; CDR3: CASSSPARAMKTPRDTQYF
D: TRBD1; size: NA; J: TRBJ1-4; V: TRBV6-1; DNA: TGTGCCAGCAGACGACAGGGGACGGGTGAAAAACTGTTTTTT; CDR3: CASRRQGTGEKLFF
D: TRBD2; size: NA; J: TRBJ2-3; V: TRBV10-2; DNA: TGCGCCAGCGGACTAGCGGTGCGCACAGATACGCAGTATTTT; CDR3: CASGLAVRTDTQYF
D: TRBD1; size: once; J: TRBJ2-5; V: TRBV11-1; DNA: TGTGCCAGCAGCTTAGGCGGACAGGGGGTGGGAGAGACCCAGTACTTC; CDR3: CASSLGGQGVGETQYF
D: TRBD1; size: NA; J: TRBJ1-1; V: TRBV10-2; DNA: TGCGCCAGCAGTATCGACAGGGCCACTGAAGCTTTCTTT; CDR3: CASSIDRATEAFF
D: NA; size: NA; J: TRBJ2-4; V: TRBV5-4; DNA: TGTGCCAGCAGTTCCGGGACTCTGAGGGACATTCAGTACTTC; CDR3: CASSSGTLRDIQYF
D: TRBD1; size: NA; J: TRBJ1-6; V: TRBV4-1; DNA: TGCGCCAGCAGCCAAGAGCGGGCCAGGGGGCGATCACCCCTCCACTTT; CDR3: CASSQERARGRSPLHF
D: TRBD1; size: NA; J: TRBJ2-3; V: TRBV18; DNA: TGTGCCAGCTCACCGCTGGGACAGTCCGCCACAGATACGCAGTATTTT; CDR3: CASSPLGQSATDTQYF
D: TRBD1; size: NA; J: TRBJ2-2; V: TRBV5-1; DNA: TGCGCCAGCAGCGAGGGACAGGGCACCGGGGAGCTGTTTTTT; CDR3: CASSEGQGTGELFF
D: TRBD2; size: NA; J: TRBJ2-7; V: TRBV6-5; DNA: TGTGCCAGCAGTTACGGAGCGGGGAAAGTTGGCGAGCAGTACTTC; CDR3: CASSYGAGKVGEQYF
D: TRBD2; size: NA; J: TRBJ2-3; V: TRBV7-6; DNA: TGTGCCAGCAGCCTTGGACTAGCGGGTAGCACAGATACGCAGTATTTT; CDR3: CASSLGLAGSTDTQYF
D: TRBD2; size: NA; J: TRBJ2-3; V: TRBV11-2; DNA: TGTGCCAGCAGCTTCTCCGCGGGGGGCCCATATTTT; CDR3: CASSFSAGGPYF
D: NA; size: NA; J: TRBJ2-1; V: TRBV27; DNA: TGTGCCAGCAGTCCAACAGGGAAGGCTGAGCAGTTCTTC; CDR3: CASSPTGKAEQFF
D: TRBD2; size: NA; J: TRBJ2-7; V: TRBV7-2; DNA: TGTGCCAGCAGCCCAGCGGGGAAGGAGCAGTACTTC; CDR3: CASSPAGKEQYF
D: TRBD2; size: NA; J: TRBJ2-1; V: TRBV7-9; DNA: TGTGCCAGCAGCTCCACGGGGGGAACATACAATGAGCAGTTCTTC; CDR3: CASSSTGGTYNEQFF
D: NA; size: NA; J: TRBJ2-5; V: TRBV9; DNA: TGTGCCAGCAGCATTGGACAGCAGGGGGGAGAGACCCAGTACTTC; CDR3: CASSIGQQGGETQYF
D: TRBD2; size: NA; J: TRBJ2-3; V: TRBV27; DNA: TGTGCCAGCAGTTCCCGACTAGCGGGAGAAGATACGCAGTATTTT; CDR3: CASSSRLAGEDTQYF
D: NA; size: NA; J: TRBJ2-5; V: TRBV7-8; DNA: TGTGCCAGCAGGCGGCGGGGAGGGGGACAAGAGACCCAGTACTTC; CDR3: CASRRRGGGQETQYF
D: NA; size: NA; J: TRBJ1-2; V: TRBV7-2; DNA: TGTGCCAGCAGCTTCCGGGATATGAGGGGCTACACCTTC; CDR3: CASSFRDMRGYTF
D: NA; size: NA; J: TRBJ1-1; V: TRBV27; DNA: TGTGCCAGCAGTTTGGGGTTCGGGAGTGAAGCTTTCTTT; CDR3: CASSLGFGSEAFF
D: TRBD2; size: few; J: TRBJ2-3; V: TRBV27; DNA: TGTGCCAGCAACCCCGCGGGAGGTGTAAATACGCAGTATTTT; CDR3: CASNPAGGVNTQYF
D: TRBD2; size: NA; J: TRBJ2-7; V: TRBV11-2; DNA: TGTGCCAGCAGCTTACACCCCACGGGGGGGAGGCACGTCCCCCGCGAGCAGTACTTC; CDR3: CASSLHPTGGRHVPREQYF
D: NA; size: NA; J: TRBJ2-1; V: TRBV30; DNA: TGTGCCTGGGGCGGGACTGTTCAGTTCTTC; CDR3: CAWGGTVQFF
D: TRBD1; size: NA; J: TRBJ2-2; V: TRBV19; DNA: TGTGCCAGTAGTAACGACAGGGGAACCGGGGAGCTGTTTTTT; CDR3: CASSNDRGTGELFF
D: TRBD2; size: NA; J: TRBJ2-7; V: TRBV4-3; DNA: TGCGCCAGCAGCCAAGATAGCGGGGACGTCAGCGAGCAGTACTTC; CDR3: CASSQDSGDVSEQYF